The 7 T cell receptor beta chains below come from one sample, sequenced in a study of radiation and T cells in renal cell carcinoma. Time point described: baseline pretreatment blood. Treatment in this sample: 15 Gy SBRT to primary tumor, nephrectomy 4 weeks later. Here immunoSEQ multiplex PCR was the method, and the copy in TCRdb shows in-frame clones only, minus some. The data contain 130,000 to 150,000 clones, about 85% of them singletons. The sample consisted of blood, taken from a patient whose treatment included radiotherapy and nephrectomy. The source of these receptors is a woman aged 70-85 years with renal cell carcinoma.

The V gene is TRBV23-1, the J gene TRBJ2-4; maybe TRBD1 (5 bases). TRBV23-1 is filed as an ORF, its function uncertain. This CDR3 has 12 residues. The V end lost 6 bases, the J end lost 5 bases, and 8 bases lay between the germline ends. The CDR3 region has the DNA TGCGCCAGCAGAACGACAGAAAACATTCAGTACTTC. Protein: CASRTTENIQYF.

The rearrangement joins TRBV19 to TRBJ1-5; D gene unclear. The CDR3 runs to 15 residues. V was trimmed by 0 bases and J by 4 bases, leaving 10 bases between them. CDR1 and CDR2 from the germline V gene are LNHDA and SQIVND (reference sequence). Here the CDR3 DNA reads TGTGCCAGTAGTATAGAGGCTAGCCCTAATCAGCCCCAGCATTTT. It yields the protein CASSIEASPNQPQHF.

V and J are TRBV28 and TRBJ1-2, with 8 bases fitting TRBD1. Germline values: CDR1 MDHEN, CDR2 SYDVKM. After removal of 6 bases from V and 1 base from J, the junction contained 1 base not matched to a gene. This CDR3 has 13 amino acids. The CDR3 nucleotides read TGTGCCAGCAGCGGACAGGGTAACTATGGCTACACCTTC. This translates into CASSGQGNYGYTF.

The chain links TRBV5-5 to TRBJ2-7, with 8 bases matching TRBD2. Germline lookup yields CDR1 SGHKS and CDR2 YYEKEE (reference sequence). CDR3 length: 15 amino acids. V shed 0 bases, J shed 3 bases, and the junction held 5 bases outside the gene matches. For the CDR3, the DNA is TGTGCCAGCAGCTTGGCCGGGGGGGCCAACTACGAGCAGTACTTC. Translation gives CASSLAGGANYEQYF.

CDR3 amino acids: CASSQVDRGSTDTQYF. In nucleotides, the CDR3 is TGCGCCAGCAGCCAAGTGGACAGGGGGAGCACAGATACGCAGTATTTT. The rearrangement links TRBV4-1 to TRBJ2-3; TRBD1 aligns across 10 bases. V lost 1 base, J lost 0 bases, and 1 base stayed unmatched. This CDR3 contains 16 residues. The germline CDR1 and CDR2 sequences are MGHRA and YSYEKL.

CDR3 region: CASSENVGTGGAEYGYTF. The DNA of the CDR3 is TGTGCCAGCAGTGAAAATGTGGGGACAGGGGGCGCGGAGTATGGCTACACCTTC. The rearrangement links TRBV6-1 to TRBJ1-2, with TRBD1 identical over 12 bases. With V trimmed by 2 bases and J by 5 bases, 12 bases remained unmatched. The CDR3 consists of 18 residues. The germline V gene has CDR1 MNHNS and CDR2 SASEGT.

The CDR3 here is CASSSIQGARPAKNIQYF. The CDR3 bases are TGTGCCAGCAGCTCGATACAGGGGGCGCGTCCGGCCAAAAACATTCAGTACTTC. V and J are TRBV5-6 and TRBJ2-4, with 9 bases matching TRBD1. Germline trimming cut 3 bases from V and 1 base from J; bases unmatched to any gene: 11. There are 18 residues in the CDR3. Germline CDR1 reads SGHDT; CDR2 reads YYEEEE.